This T cell receptor (beta chain) was captured in a study of response to subunit inactivated influenza vaccine. TCRdb processed the RT-PCR reads anew with MiXCR; each CDR3 protein has one entry. The data show 500,000 to 600,000 distinct CDR3 sequences, about 15% seen once. For this clonotype: Its antigen is undetermined.

Study-wide results and limits: Each seasonal influenza vaccination, the authors suggested, recruits few new T cells.

CDR1 is SGDLS, CDR2 YYNGEE, per germline. The CDR3 loop spans 14 amino acids. V was pared by 2 bases and J by 1 base, with 0 bases of the junction left unmatched. This rearrangement joins TRBV9 to TRBJ2-3; 8 bases match TRBD2. The sequencing used CD4+ T cells sorted from PBMCs, collected less than 30 months after vaccination. The clonotype originates from a man aged 50 to 75 who received an inactivated influenza vaccine. The CDR3 DNA reads TGTGCCAGCAGCGTGACTAGCGGCACAGATACGCAGTATTTT. Translated: CASSVTSGTDTQYF.